Listed below are T cell receptor beta chains from one sample, sequenced in a study of cytomegalovirus exposure and HLA in healthy donors. Clones were read by immunoSEQ multiplex PCR, and TCRdb kept only the in-frame ones, dropping some. The sample carries tens of thousands of clones, more than 60% recorded once. Material for sequencing was PBMCs. The receptor source for this set is a man in his forties or fifties in good health and CMV-seronegative. Each CDR3 is given with its conserved first and last residue. Fields, in order: J gene, V gene, CDR3 protein.

TRBJ1-2 | TRBV9 | CASSVGTGGAEGYTF
TRBJ2-7 | TRBV7-6 | CASSLRSTANYEQYF
TRBJ2-5 | TRBV5-1 | CASSSGQTQETQYF
TRBJ2-1 | TRBV10-3 | CAISDGEYNEQFF
TRBJ1-4 | TRBV18 | CASSRTRREKLFF
TRBJ2-1 | TRBV7-3 | CASSPRTSGGYNEQFF
TRBJ2-3 | TRBV4-2 | CASSRGGGTDTQYF
TRBJ2-1 | TRBV27 | CASSPFSRGEQFF
TRBJ2-4 | TRBV6-5 | CASSYQGTGGRNIQYF
TRBJ1-4 | TRBV18 | CASSPNRGANEKLFF
TRBJ2-1 | TRBV28 | CASSLSRNEQFF
. | TRBV12-5 | CASADPGGTRSYEQYF
TRBJ2-3 | TRBV10-3 | CAISESVTSGRRDTQYF
TRBJ2-2 | TRBV6-1 | CASTSGRDTGELFF
TRBJ1-1 | TRBV29-1 | CSGTSSDTEAFF
TRBJ2-3 | TRBV10-2 | CASKVQVPDTQYF
TRBJ1-3 | TRBV7-9 | CSSSLSNTIYF
TRBJ2-1 | TRBV6-6 | CASSYSGGAYNEQFF
TRBJ2-7 | TRBV6-1 | CASNLDRGSYEQYF
TRBJ2-7 | TRBV7-9 | CASSLARTYSDEQYF
TRBJ2-1 | TRBV11-3 | CASSLDLGSNEQFF
TRBJ2-5 | TRBV9 | CASSPDTFTHKTQYF
TRBJ1-5 | TRBV10-3 | CAISEGQGQGWPQHF
TRBJ2-3 | TRBV28 | CASSFSGKTDTQYF
TRBJ2-7 | TRBV28 | CASSNPGQGFHEQYF
TRBJ2-7 | TRBV5-1 | CASNRGTETYEQYF
TRBJ2-5 | TRBV6-5 | CASSLAGGGQETQYF
TRBJ2-1 | TRBV7-9 | CASREGVEQFF
TRBJ1-1 | TRBV27 | CASRITGSTEAFF
TRBJ1-1 | TRBV25-1 | CASSLQSNTEAFF
TRBJ1-4 | TRBV5-4 | CASSLAFSGEKLFF
TRBJ2-5 | TRBV6-1 | CASSHGAGDQETQYF
TRBJ2-2 | TRBV18 | CASSAWDRNTGELFF
TRBJ2-7 | TRBV6-1 | CASSPDRGYEQYF
TRBJ2-6 | TRBV7-9 | CASSWSGVSGANVLTF
TRBJ1-1 | TRBV19 | CASSKDRGRGNTEAFF
TRBJ2-5 | TRBV6-5 | CATLIDGGRGETQYF
TRBJ2-6 | TRBV11-2 | CASSLDRVSGANVLTF
TRBJ2-5 | TRBV9 | CASSVVGGGAETQYF
TRBJ2-2 | TRBV28 | CASSRERGELFF